This T cell receptor beta chain was recovered during a study of cytomegalovirus exposure and HLA in healthy donors. V lost 0 bases, J lost 4 bases, and 11 bases lay in between. This CDR3 region has 15 residues. Germline V lookup: CDR1 SGHRS, CDR2 YFSETQ. The study's findings and limits: According to the study, some 160 TCR beta chains were cytomegalovirus-associated. It was found in a later analysis that first-cohort TCR clusters tended to co-occur in the 120 validation repertoires.

Assay: immunoSEQ multiplex PCR; the TCRdb copy retains only in-frame clones and omits some. The data contain over 200,000 clones, 90% of them singletons. The validation cohort, a group of 120 subjects, included the donors and was separate from the roughly 720-subject first cohort. Remarks on this clone: What it recognizes is unknown.

The sequence derives from a woman between 18 and 29 years old in good health and CMV-seronegative. This chain uses TRBV5-1 with TRBJ2-1, with a tentative D call TRBD2 (6 bases). The specimen was PBMCs. In nucleotides, the CDR3 is TGCGCCAGCAGCTTGGGGGACTCCGCATACAATGAGCAGTTCTTC. Translated, it gives CASSLGDSAYNEQFF. Based on the CDR3 plus reference TRBV5-1 and TRBJ2-1, the full variable domain is KAGVTQTPRYLIKTRGQQVTLSCSPISGHRSVSWYQQTPGQGLQFLFEYFSETQRNKGNFPGRFSGRQFSNSRSEMNVSTLELGDSALYLCASSLGDSAYNEQFFGPGTRLTVL.